This passage covers 25 T cell receptor beta chains from one sample sequenced in a study of beta chain features in type 1 diabetes. Every isolated RNA sample was fully reverse transcribed, so sequencing captured expressed TCRB transcripts. Method: immunoSEQ multiplex PCR; TCRdb's copy keeps in-frame clones and lacks some. The top ten hold about 0.065% of the sample, which has around 430,000 clones, approximately 30% seen once. The sample was naive CD4+ T cells from blood. The receptors originated from a man aged 18 to 29 in good health.

V gene TRBV7-2 combines with J gene TRBJ2-3, with D perhaps matching TRBD2 (5 bases). Germline V CDR1 and CDR2: SGHTA, FQGNSA. V was trimmed by 5 bases and J by 2 bases, leaving 11 bases between them. CDR3 length: 14 residues. CDR3 loop: CASSLYGNTDTQYF. The CDR3 bases are TGTGCCAGCAGCCTTTACGGGAACACAGATACGCAGTATTTT.

This clone was counted only a few times. The chain is built from TRBV25-1 and TRBJ2-7; 7 positions match TRBD1. This CDR3 is built from 16 residues. Per the germline V gene, CDR1 is MGHDK and CDR2 is SYGVNS. The junction had 7 bases not matched to a gene; V was cut back by 1 base and J by 1 base. In DNA form, the CDR3 reads TGTGCCAGCAGTGAATTCCGACAGGGCTTTTCCTACGAGCAGTACTTC. It is translated as CASSEFRQGFSYEQYF.

V and J are TRBV4-3 and TRBJ2-1; D tentatively reads TRBD1 or TRBD2 (5 bases each). The CDR3 has 15 amino acids. CDR1 and CDR2 (germline): LGHNA, YSLEER. The germline V and J ends were trimmed by 6 bases and 4 bases, with 16 bases remaining between them. In nucleotides, the CDR3 is TGCGCCAGCAGACAGGCGAATTGGGGGTACAATGAGCAGTTCTTC. Translated: CASRQANWGYNEQFF.

CDR3 nucleotides: TGTGCCACCAGCGGCGTCCCGGGACAGGGGTTCGGGACTAATGAAAAACTGTTTTTT. It yields the protein CATSGVPGQGFGTNEKLFF. The chain couples TRBV15 to TRBJ1-4, with 10 bases lining up with TRBD1. Germline V CDR1 and CDR2: LNHNV, YYDKDF (reference sequence). This CDR3 has 19 residues. V trimming: 5 bases; J trimming: 2 bases; junction bases outside the gene matches: 14. The entire variable domain, with the rest obtained from reference TRBV15 and TRBJ1-4, is as follows: DAMVIQNPRYQVTQFGKPVTLSCSQTLNHNVMYWYQQKSSQAPKLLFHYYDKDFNNEADTPDNFQSRRPNTSFCFLDIRSPGLGDTAMYLCATSGVPGQGFGTNEKLFFGSGTQLSVL.

CDR3 coding DNA: TGTGCCAGCAGCCCGAGGAGGGTCTACGAGCAGTACTTC. Its protein is CASSPRRVYEQYF. This chain joins TRBV2 and TRBJ2-7, with D possibly matching TRBD2 (6 bases). The CDR3 runs 13 residues. V was trimmed by 6 bases and J by 3 bases, leaving 12 bases between them. The germline V gene has CDR1 SNHLY and CDR2 FYNNEI.

This clone was seen a few times. The V and J genes are TRBV11-1 and TRBJ2-7; TRBD1 agrees at 8 bases. The CDR3 extends over 16 amino acids. The germline CDR1 and CDR2 sequences are SGHAT and FQDESV (reference sequence). J was trimmed by 4 bases and V by 3 bases; bases with no gene match: 11. In nucleotides, the CDR3 is TGTGCCAGCAGCTTCGCTGCCGGGACAGGAGTTTACGAGCAGTACTTC. As protein: CASSFAAGTGVYEQYF.

This chain connects TRBV5-1 to TRBJ2-5, with 13 bases fitting TRBD2. V trimming: 4 bases; J trimming: 5 bases; junction bases outside the gene matches: 2. In germline, CDR1 is SGHRS, CDR2 YFSETQ. The CDR3 is 14 residues long. The CDR3 nucleotides read TGCGCCAGCAGCACTAGCGGGAGGGGCGAGACCCAGTACTTC. It translates to CASSTSGRGETQYF.

The genes are TRBV30 and TRBJ2-6, with D possibly TRBD1 on 6 matching bases. In germline, CDR1 is GTSNPN, CDR2 SVGIG (reference sequence). This CDR3 has 16 amino acids. The V gene lost 3 bases and the J gene lost 4 bases, with 16 bases spanning the gap. The DNA of the CDR3 is TGTGCCTGGAGCCAGGACAGCCCTCTGGGGGCCAACGTCCTGACTTTC. Translating it yields CAWSQDSPLGANVLTF. Full variable domain (rest looked up from reference TRBV30 and TRBJ2-6): SQTIHQWPATLVQPVGSPLSLECTVEGTSNPNLYWYRQAAGRGLQLLFYSVGIGQISSEVPQNLSASRPQDRQFILSSKKLLLSDSGFYLCAWSQDSPLGANVLTFGAGSRLTVL.

This clone was observed a handful of times. This chain uses TRBV30 with TRBJ1-1, with D perhaps TRBD1 (5 bases). The CDR3 is 12 residues long. V was cut by 2 bases and J by 3 bases, with 7 bases left in between. From germline, CDR1 is GTSNPN and CDR2 SVGIG (reference sequence). The CDR3: CAWSRGDTEAFF. The CDR3 region has the DNA TGTGCCTGGAGTCGGGGGGACACTGAAGCTTTCTTT. The full variable domain, in which reference TRBV30 and TRBJ1-1 provide the parts outside the CDR3, is SQTIHQWPATLVQPVGSPLSLECTVEGTSNPNLYWYRQAAGRGLQLLFYSVGIGQISSEVPQNLSASRPQDRQFILSSKKLLLSDSGFYLCAWSRGDTEAFFGQGTRLTVV.

This clone has only one observation. The chain links TRBV30 to TRBJ2-1; TRBD2 might be the D (6 bases). This CDR3 contains 13 residues. Germline V gene sequence: CDR1 GTSNPN, CDR2 SVGIG (reference sequence). V lost 8 bases to trimming and J lost 2 bases, with 13 bases between them. CDR3 loop: CARKEGPYNEQFF. The CDR3 DNA sequence: TGTGCCCGCAAGGAGGGGCCCTACAATGAGCAGTTCTTC.

The chain recombines TRBV5-1 with TRBJ2-1; D is unresolved. CDR1 and CDR2 (germline): SGHRS, YFSETQ. This CDR3 spans 15 amino acids. Trimming stripped 0 bases from V and 4 bases from J, with 11 bases between. CDR3 residues: CASSLAAAAYNEQFF. CDR3 nucleotides: TGCGCCAGCAGCTTGGCCGCGGCGGCATACAATGAGCAGTTCTTC. Combining the CDR3 with reference TRBV5-1 and TRBJ2-1 gives the whole variable domain KAGVTQTPRYLIKTRGQQVTLSCSPISGHRSVSWYQQTPGQGLQFLFEYFSETQRNKGNFPGRFSGRQFSNSRSEMNVSTLELGDSALYLCASSLAAAAYNEQFFGPGTRLTVL.

V gene TRBV25-1 combines with J gene TRBJ2-1, with 9 bases lining up with TRBD1. The V gene's germline CDR1 is MGHDK and CDR2 SYGVNS. The J segment lost 0 bases and the V segment lost 7 bases, leaving 7 bases of the junction unmatched. CDR3 length: 16 residues. In nucleotides, the CDR3 is TGTGCCAGCATCGATACAGGGGGCGGCTCCTACAATGAGCAGTTCTTC. Amino acids: CASIDTGGGSYNEQFF.

The CDR3 region is CASSRFTDTQYF. In nucleotides, the CDR3 is TGCGCCAGCAGTCGGTTCACAGATACGCAGTATTTT. The V gene is TRBV5-1, the J gene TRBJ2-3; D gene ambiguous. The CDR3 runs 12 residues. CDR1 and CDR2 from the germline V gene are SGHRS and YFSETQ. With 5 bases removed from V and 2 bases from J, the gap between germline ends came to 6 bases.

The rearrangement uses TRBV7-2 and TRBJ2-5; D not certain. Trimming shortened V by 5 bases and J by 1 base, and 11 bases separated the two germline ends. Per the germline V gene, CDR1 is SGHTA and CDR2 is FQGNSA. This CDR3 spans 14 amino acids. Here the CDR3 reads CASSLAVSQETQYF. The CDR3 DNA follows: TGTGCCAGCAGCCTGGCGGTGAGCCAAGAGACCCAGTACTTC.

With respect to this clone: Other nucleotide sequences from this sample produce the same CDR3. The genes are TRBV9 and TRBJ2-1; D may be TRBD1 or TRBD2 (5 bases each). With 0 bases removed from V and 2 bases from J, the gap between germline ends came to 9 bases. Germline V lookup: CDR1 SGDLS, CDR2 YYNGEE. The CDR3 is 15 residues long. The CDR3 here is CASSVAGGTYNEQFF. CDR3 nucleotides: TGTGCCAGCAGCGTAGCTGGGGGAACCTACAATGAGCAGTTCTTC.

There are a few counts of this clone. This sequence joins TRBV10-3 and TRBJ2-1; 9 bases fit TRBD2. Germline CDR1 and CDR2: ENHRY and SYGVKD. Unmatched junction bases numbered 5, after V lost 8 bases and J lost 3 bases. There are 14 residues in the CDR3. CDR3 sequence reads: CAIEAGGSYNEQFF. The CDR3 DNA follows: TGTGCCATCGAAGCGGGAGGAAGCTACAATGAGCAGTTCTTC.

This chain uses TRBV6-6 with TRBJ2-7; D not resolved. The V end lost 3 bases, the J end lost 5 bases, and 14 bases lay between the germline ends. From germline, CDR1 is MNHNY and CDR2 SVGAGI (reference sequence). The CDR3 runs 14 residues. The CDR3 coding sequence is TGTGCCAGCAGTTATTTCCCTGCTACGGACGAGCAGTACTTC. This sequence encodes CASSYFPATDEQYF.

The chain links TRBV5-1 to TRBJ2-1; the D is unclear. The CDR3 has 14 residues. Trimming cost V 0 bases and J 7 bases, with 11 bases left between them. CDR1 and CDR2 from the germline V gene are SGHRS and YFSETQ. CDR3 in amino acids: CASSLDSPRNEQFF. The CDR3 coding sequence is TGCGCCAGCAGCTTGGACTCCCCTCGTAATGAGCAGTTCTTC.

This rearrangement joins TRBV7-2 to TRBJ2-4; TRBD1 aligns across 8 bases. With 5 bases clipped from V and 7 bases from J, the junction kept 4 bases outside the gene matches. CDR1 is SGHTA and CDR2 is FQGNSA in the germline V gene. The CDR3 consists of 13 residues. The chain's CDR3 is CASSTTGGNIQYF. The CDR3 nucleotides read TGTGCCAGCAGCACCACAGGGGGGAACATTCAGTACTTC.

This clone turned up a few times. V is TRBV30 and J is TRBJ2-5; D possibly uses TRBD1 or TRBD2 (5 bases each). The CDR3 contains 15 residues. With 3 bases removed from V and 5 bases from J, the gap between germline ends came to 19 bases. Germline values: CDR1 GTSNPN, CDR2 SVGIG (reference sequence). CDR3: CAWRTGRGSRETQYF. The CDR3 bases are TGTGCCTGGAGAACGGGAAGGGGAAGCAGGGAGACCCAGTACTTC.

This clone was observed a few times. The chain joins TRBV7-2 to TRBJ2-7; unclear D gene. There are 15 residues in the CDR3. V lost 0 bases to trimming and J lost 1 base, with 10 bases between them. Germline values: CDR1 SGHTA, CDR2 FQGNSA. CDR3 bases: TGTGCCAGCAGCTTAGCGGGTCCTATGTCCTACGAGCAGTACTTC. The encoded protein is CASSLAGPMSYEQYF.

This clone appeared a few times. The genes are TRBV7-2 and TRBJ2-7, with D unresolved. V was clipped by 6 bases and J by 3 bases, with 12 bases between them. The germline CDR1 and CDR2 sequences are SGHTA and FQGNSA. The CDR3 consists of 13 residues. The CDR3 is CASRIPSNYEQYF. For the CDR3, the DNA is TGTGCCAGCAGAATCCCCAGTAACTACGAGCAGTACTTC.

This clone was found a few times. The same CDR3 arises from other DNA sequences in this sample as well. The CDR3 sequence: CASSLANEQFF. CDR3 bases: TGCGCCAGCAGCTTGGCCAATGAGCAGTTCTTC. The chain combines TRBV5-1 with TRBJ2-1; no reliable D call. The CDR3 extends over 11 amino acids. Deletions cut 0 bases from V and 6 bases from J, with 1 base between. Germline-derived CDR1 and CDR2 are SGHRS and YFSETQ.

The chain employs TRBV7-6 and TRBJ2-3; a weak D match, TRBD2 (6 bases). The germline CDR1 and CDR2 sequences are SGHVS and FNYEAQ. This CDR3 contains 14 residues. V dropped 3 bases and J dropped 7 bases, with 14 bases sitting between them. CDR3: CASSFAGSSNTQYF. CDR3 nucleotide sequence: TGTGCCAGCAGCTTTGCCGGGAGCTCCAATACGCAGTATTTT. The complete variable domain, with remaining parts taken from reference TRBV7-6 and TRBJ2-3, reads GAGVSQSPRYKVTKRGQDVALRCDPISGHVSLYWYRQALGQGPEFLTYFNYEAQQDKSGLPNDRFSAERPEGSISTLTIQRTEQRDSAMYRCASSFAGSSNTQYFGPGTRLTVL.

The chain has TRBV28 and TRBJ1-5; 9 bases match TRBD1. The germline CDR1 and CDR2 sequences are MDHEN and SYDVKM. This CDR3 comprises 16 residues. V shed 6 bases and J 1 base; nucleotides not matched to a gene: 7. The CDR3 spells CASSSGTGRSNQPQHF. The CDR3 coding sequence is TGTGCCAGCAGCTCCGGGACAGGGCGAAGCAATCAGCCCCAGCATTTT.